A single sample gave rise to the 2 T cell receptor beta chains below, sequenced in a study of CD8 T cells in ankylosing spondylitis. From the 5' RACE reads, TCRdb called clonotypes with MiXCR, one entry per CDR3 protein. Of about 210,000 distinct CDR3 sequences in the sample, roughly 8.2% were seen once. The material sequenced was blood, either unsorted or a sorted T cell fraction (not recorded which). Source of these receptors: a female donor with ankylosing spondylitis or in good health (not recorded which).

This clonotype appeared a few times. The DNA of the CDR3 is TGTGCCAGCAGCATGGGTCCAAGGATTGCCTATGGCTACACCTTC. Its protein product is CASSMGPRIAYGYTF. The chain couples TRBV9 to TRBJ1-2; no reliable D call. V was shortened by 4 bases and J by 4 bases, with 17 bases between the two germline ends. The length of the CDR3 is 15 residues. Per the germline V gene, CDR1 is SGDLS and CDR2 is YYNGEE.

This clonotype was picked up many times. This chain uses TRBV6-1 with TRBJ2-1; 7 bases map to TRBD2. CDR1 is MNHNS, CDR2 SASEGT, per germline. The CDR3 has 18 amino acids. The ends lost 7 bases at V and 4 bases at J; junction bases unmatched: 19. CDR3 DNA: TGTGCCAGCATCCCCTCGGTTAGGGTGGGGGGAGGGTACAATGAGCAGTTCTTC. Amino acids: CASIPSVRVGGGYNEQFF.